The 26 T cell receptor beta chains in this list originate from one sample, sequenced in a study of regulatory dendritic cells for organ transplantation. Some clones are missing from TCRdb's copy, which holds only in-frame ones; the method was immunoSEQ multiplex PCR. Here the sample spans 35,000 to 40,000 clones, 90% to 95% being singletons. What was sequenced was naive CD8+ T cells from blood. Subset defined: CD45RA+ naive T cells. Receptors originate from a human donor in good health.

This clone occurred a few times. The CDR3 nucleotides read TGTGCCAGCAGCCCCATGACAGGAAACATTCAGTACTTC. Its translation: CASSPMTGNIQYF. The chain couples TRBV14 to TRBJ2-4; maybe TRBD1 (6 bases). Trimming cost V 4 bases and J 6 bases, with 10 bases left between them. CDR1 and CDR2 from the germline V gene are SGHDN and FVKESK. The CDR3 spans 13 residues.

Worth noting for this clone: Sequence at one end of the junction differs from germline and may be a read error. The chain has TRBV7-7 and TRBJ2-7; D may be TRBD1 or TRBD2 (5 bases each). This CDR3 spans 13 amino acids. Germline V gene data show CDR1 as SSHAT and CDR2 as FNYEAQ (reference sequence). CDR3 loop: CASSPNLGDEQYF. CDR3 bases: TGTGCTAGCAGCCCCAATTTGGGGGACGAGCAGTACTTC. Full variable domain (remainder filled in from reference TRBV7-7 and TRBJ2-7): GAGVSQSPRYKVTKRGQDVTLRCDPISSHATLYWYQQALGQGPEFLTYFNYEAQPDKSGLPSDRFSAERPEGSISTLTIQRTEQRDSAMYRCASSPNLGDEQYFGPGTRLTVT.

The chain is built from TRBV7-9 and TRBJ1-1; D uncertain. This CDR3 is built from 14 residues. The germline V gene has CDR1 SEHNR and CDR2 FQNEAQ (reference sequence). V gave up 2 bases and J gave up 6 bases, with 13 bases separating them. As DNA, the CDR3 is TGTGCCAGCAGCTTAATTATGGAGTCAGCTGAAGCTTTCTTT. The encoded protein is CASSLIMESAEAFF.

The chain recombines TRBV5-1 with TRBJ2-3, with D uncertain. V shed 3 bases and J shed 6 bases, with 5 bases lying between them. The CDR3 is 11 amino acids. Germline CDR1 is SGHRS and CDR2 is YFSETQ. CDR3 residues: CASSSDDTQYF. As DNA, the CDR3 is TGCGCCAGCAGCTCGGACGATACGCAGTATTTT.

The J gene is TRBJ1-2, the V gene TRBV4-3, with D possibly TRBD1 on 5 matching bases. V lost 6 bases and J 6 bases, leaving 20 bases between the germline ends. The CDR3 is 15 residues long. Germline V gene lookup returns CDR1 LGHNA and CDR2 YSLEER. CDR3 residues: CASRPTTGLVDGYTF. The CDR3 DNA sequence: TGCGCCAGCAGGCCCACGACGGGGCTGGTAGATGGCTACACCTTC.

This chain joins TRBV28 and TRBJ1-2; no reliable D call. The germline gives CDR1 MDHEN, CDR2 SYDVKM. Trimming took off 4 bases at V and 4 bases at J, with 19 bases between the two ends. This CDR3 contains 16 residues. CDR3 bases: TGTGCCAGCAGTTCCCGGGCGGAAACGCTCACCTATGGCTACACCTTC. This codes for CASSSRAETLTYGYTF.

V usage is TRBV5-1 and J usage is TRBJ1-1, with a tentative D call TRBD1 (5 bases). The CDR3 is 13 amino acids. Germline values: CDR1 SGHRS, CDR2 YFSETQ. Trimming pared 8 bases from V and 2 bases from J, leaving 13 bases between. CDR3 sequence: CASRRDGNTEAFF. CDR3 nucleotide sequence: TGCGCCAGTCGACGGGACGGCAACACTGAAGCTTTCTTT.

The chain has TRBV27 and TRBJ2-1, with 8 bases matching TRBD2. Trimming took 0 bases from V and 1 from J; bases not matched to a gene: 2. CDR3 size: 16 residues. Per germline, CDR1 MNHEY and CDR2 SMNVEV (reference sequence). The CDR3 coding sequence is TGTGCCAGCAGTTTATCAGCGGGAGAGTCCTACAATGAGCAGTTCTTC. It specifies CASSLSAGESYNEQFF.

V usage is TRBV19 and J usage is TRBJ2-1, with TRBD1 identical over 10 bases. Per germline, CDR1 LNHDA and CDR2 SQIVND (reference sequence). The CDR3 contains 15 residues. Trimming cost V 5 bases and J 10 bases; bases outside gene matches: 11. CDR3 in DNA: TGTGCCAGTAGTTGGGGGACAGGGGACCTTGGCGAGCAGTTCTTC. Translating it yields CASSWGTGDLGEQFF.

The CDR3 coding sequence is TGCAGCGTTAGGGAGGGTTACACAGATACGCAGTATTTT. Encoded protein: CSVREGYTDTQYF. V and J are TRBV29-1 and TRBJ2-3, with TRBD2 matching 7 bases. The CDR3 loop spans 13 amino acids. V was clipped by 5 bases and J by 2 bases; unmatched bases: 4. CDR1 and CDR2 (germline): SQVTM, ANQGSEA.

This sequence joins TRBV6-6 and TRBJ2-5; the match to TRBD1 covers 7 bases. Judging by the DNA end, TRBJ2-7 fits better; the J call may be wrong. Germline V lookup: CDR1 MNHNY, CDR2 SVGAGI (reference sequence). This CDR3 comprises 16 residues. CDR3 sequence reads: CASIKDRASFLYEQYF. DNA for the CDR3: TGTGCCAGCATTAAAGACAGGGCAAGTTTCCTCTACGAGCAGTACTTC.

This sequence joins TRBV10-2 and TRBJ2-1; D gene uncertain. CDR3 size: 11 residues. Per germline, CDR1 WSHSY and CDR2 SAAADI. The V and J ends lost 9 bases and 7 bases respectively, with 10 bases between them. The chain's CDR3 is CASFRSNEQFF. The DNA of the CDR3 is TGCGCCAGTTTTCGCTCGAATGAGCAGTTCTTC.

The V gene is TRBV4-2, the J gene TRBJ2-1, with 8 positions matching TRBD2. CDR1 is LGHNA and CDR2 is YNFKEQ in the germline V gene. This CDR3 has 18 residues. The V segment lost 0 bases and the J segment 2 bases; nucleotides outside the gene matches: 9. CDR3 nucleotides: TGTGCCAGCAGCCAAGATCTCGACGGGGGGGGACCCTACAATGAGCAGTTCTTC. This encodes CASSQDLDGGGPYNEQFF.

This chain connects TRBV9 to TRBJ2-7, with TRBD1 identical over 9 bases. V lost 5 bases to trimming and J lost 7 bases; unmatched junction nucleotides: 13. CDR1 is SGDLS and CDR2 is YYNGEE in the germline V gene. This CDR3 contains 15 residues. The CDR3 sequence is CASSKKGQGTREQYF. The CDR3 nucleotides are TGTGCCAGCAGTAAAAAGGGACAGGGAACTCGGGAGCAGTACTTC.

CDR3 DNA sequence: TGCGCCAGCAGCCAAGATGTACAGTCCCTTACCCTCTCCTACGAGCAGTACTTC. Protein: CASSQDVQSLTLSYEQYF. The chain recombines TRBV4-3 with TRBJ2-7; D is undetermined. V lost 0 bases and J lost 0, with 18 bases in between. The CDR3 runs 18 residues. The germline V gene encodes CDR1 LGHNA and CDR2 YSLEER.

The chain carries TRBV2 and TRBJ1-2; D gene unclear. CDR1 is SNHLY, CDR2 FYNNEI, per germline. V lost 9 bases to trimming and J lost 3 bases, with 14 bases between them. The CDR3 is made up of 13 amino acids. The CDR3 sequence is CASFYHPDYGYTF. The DNA for the CDR3 is TGTGCCAGTTTCTACCATCCTGACTATGGCTACACCTTC.

CDR3 DNA sequence: TGTGCCAGCAGCTTAGGAGGGGGGGCCAGGAATGAGCAGTTCTTC. Its translation: CASSLGGGARNEQFF. V usage is TRBV7-6 and J usage is TRBJ2-1, with a weak D call TRBD2 (7 bases). This CDR3 comprises 15 residues. Germline CDR1 and CDR2: SGHVS and FNYEAQ. Trimming left V 1 base short and J 7 bases short, with 14 bases between.

V usage is TRBV6-1 and J usage is TRBJ1-5, with no clear D. This CDR3 spans 15 amino acids. V lost 3 bases and J lost 1, with 10 bases in between. CDR1 and CDR2 (germline): MNHNS, SASEGT. The CDR3 loop reads CASSERGLSNQPQHF. The CDR3, as DNA: TGTGCCAGCAGTGAGCGAGGGTTGAGCAATCAGCCCCAGCATTTT.

DNA of the CDR3: TGTGCCAGCGCGGGGGGTGAGCAGTTCTTC. This encodes CASAGGEQFF. V usage is TRBV9 and J usage is TRBJ2-1; 8 bases fit TRBD2. The germline gives CDR1 SGDLS, CDR2 YYNGEE. The CDR3 totals 10 residues. The V segment lost 7 bases and the J segment 9 bases; nucleotides outside the gene matches: 0.

This clone was seen more than once but under ten times. The chain carries TRBV19 and TRBJ1-4; D is unclear. In germline, CDR1 is LNHDA, CDR2 SQIVND (reference sequence). The CDR3 is made up of 11 amino acids. Trimming removed 6 bases from V and 8 bases from J, with 7 bases in between. For the CDR3, the DNA is TGTGCCAGTAGCCGGGGAGAAAAACTGTTTTTT. Protein sequence: CASSRGEKLFF.

The rearrangement links TRBV5-5 to TRBJ2-5, with TRBD1 identical over 9 bases. The germline V gene has CDR1 SGHKS and CDR2 YYEKEE (reference sequence). The trim removed 4 bases at V and 9 bases at J, leaving 10 bases unmatched. The CDR3 is 14 residues long. This CDR3 is CASSPEGTGFPQYF. CDR3 in DNA: TGTGCCAGCAGCCCCGAAGGGACAGGGTTTCCCCAGTACTTC.

Points on this clone: A read error may account for a junction end that differs from germline. The gene calls are TRBV7-7 and TRBJ2-5; D uncertain. The CDR3 spans 13 residues. Germline CDR1 reads SSHAT; CDR2 reads FNYEAQ (reference sequence). As DNA, the CDR3 is TGTGCTAGCAGCTTATCCCTAACCGGGACCCAGTACTTC. Translating gives CASSLSLTGTQYF. Full variable domain (remainder filled in from reference TRBV7-7 and TRBJ2-5): GAGVSQSPRYKVTKRGQDVTLRCDPISSHATLYWYQQALGQGPEFLTYFNYEAQPDKSGLPSDRFSAERPEGSISTLTIQRTEQRDSAMYRCASSLSLTGTQYFGPGTRLLVL.

The V call is TRBV19, the J call TRBJ2-7, with 7 bases that match TRBD2. The germline V gene has CDR1 LNHDA and CDR2 SQIVND (reference sequence). This CDR3 has 13 residues. J was trimmed by 2 bases and V by 5 bases; bases with no gene match: 3. The CDR3 region is CASSQGLAYEQYF. The DNA of the CDR3 is TGTGCCAGTAGTCAAGGACTAGCCTACGAGCAGTACTTC.

The CDR3 region has the DNA TGCGCCAGCAGCCCAGATACAGTTTACGAGCAGTACTTC. It specifies CASSPDTVYEQYF. The J gene is TRBJ2-7, the V gene TRBV4-1; D ambiguous. The CDR3 runs to 13 residues. Trimming took 4 bases from V and 4 from J, leaving 11 bases between them. Germline CDR1 is MGHRA and CDR2 is YSYEKL.

The gene calls are TRBV6-5 and TRBJ2-1; D is undetermined. Germline-derived CDR1 and CDR2 are MNHEY and SVGAGI. Trimming stripped 0 bases from V and 2 bases from J, with 11 bases between. The CDR3 spans 16 residues. The CDR3 reads CASSYSTLGPYNEQFF. The CDR3 DNA reads as TGTGCCAGCAGTTACTCGACGCTAGGGCCCTACAATGAGCAGTTCTTC.

The J gene is TRBJ2-7, the V gene TRBV5-6; D not certain. This CDR3 spans 11 amino acids. Germline loops: CDR1 SGHDT, CDR2 YYEEEE. Trimming stripped 2 bases from V and 6 bases from J, with 6 bases between. The CDR3 nucleotides read TGTGCCAGCAGCTTTCGGCGCGAGCAGTACTTC. As protein: CASSFRREQYF.